This TCR beta chain came from a study of human T cells and chemical hapten exposure. In the study overall: Patch tests of 0.01% DPC on the upper back were read at 6 days. Findings and caveats of the study: Sensitization with DPC brought no change to TCRs above 1 in 1000 in frequency.

This CDR3 spans 13 amino acids. CDR1 is SGDLS and CDR2 is YYNGEE in the germline V gene. From the RACE reads, TCRdb called clonotypes with MiXCR, one entry per CDR3 protein. This sample has tens of thousands of distinct CDR3 sequences, with roughly 8.8% found just once. The sample holds a few counts of this clonotype. Its antigen is still unknown. One end of the junction fails to match germline, which may point to a read error. Described time point: pre-sensitization, week 0. Regarding treatment: therapeutic diphenylcyclopropenone sensitization with weekly scalp DPC. V is TRBV9 and J is TRBJ2-1, with a tentative D call TRBD2 (7 bases). The source was whole blood, collected in connection with sensitization to the hapten diphenylcyclopropenone (DPC). The clonotype comes from a woman between 35 and 50 years old with alopecia areata. Some clones in this sample may be carry-over from other donors' samples. CDR3 loop: CASSVGGDNEQFF. Here the CDR3 DNA reads TGTGCCAGCAGTGTAGGGGGGGACAATGAGCAGTTCTTC.